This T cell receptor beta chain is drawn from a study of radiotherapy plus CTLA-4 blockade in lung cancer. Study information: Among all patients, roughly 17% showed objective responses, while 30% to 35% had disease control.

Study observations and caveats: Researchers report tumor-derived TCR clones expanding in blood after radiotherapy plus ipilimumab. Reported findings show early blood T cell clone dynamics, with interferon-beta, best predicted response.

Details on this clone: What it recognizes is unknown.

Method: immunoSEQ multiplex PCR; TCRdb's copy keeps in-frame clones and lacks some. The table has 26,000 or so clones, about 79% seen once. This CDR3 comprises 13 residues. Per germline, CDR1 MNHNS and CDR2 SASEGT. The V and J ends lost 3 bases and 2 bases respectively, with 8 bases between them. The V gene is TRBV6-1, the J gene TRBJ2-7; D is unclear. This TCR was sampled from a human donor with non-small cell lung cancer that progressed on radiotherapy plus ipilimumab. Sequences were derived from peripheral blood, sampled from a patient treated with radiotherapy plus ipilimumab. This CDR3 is CASSESRAYEQYF. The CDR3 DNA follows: TGTGCCAGCAGTGAGAGTCGTGCCTACGAGCAGTACTTC.